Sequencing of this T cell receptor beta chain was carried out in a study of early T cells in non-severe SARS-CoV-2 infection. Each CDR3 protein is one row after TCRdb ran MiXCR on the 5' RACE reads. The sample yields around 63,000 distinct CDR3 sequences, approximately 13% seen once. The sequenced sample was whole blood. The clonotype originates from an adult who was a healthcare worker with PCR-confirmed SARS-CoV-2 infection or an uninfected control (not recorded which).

The CDR3 bases are TGTGCCAGCAGTTTATGGGACTCCTACGAGCAGTACTTC. Amino acids: CASSLWDSYEQYF. The chain is built from TRBV27 and TRBJ2-7; D is ambiguous. This CDR3 contains 13 residues. Germline V CDR1 and CDR2: MNHEY, SMNVEV (reference sequence). Deletions cut 1 base from V and 0 bases from J, with 4 bases between.